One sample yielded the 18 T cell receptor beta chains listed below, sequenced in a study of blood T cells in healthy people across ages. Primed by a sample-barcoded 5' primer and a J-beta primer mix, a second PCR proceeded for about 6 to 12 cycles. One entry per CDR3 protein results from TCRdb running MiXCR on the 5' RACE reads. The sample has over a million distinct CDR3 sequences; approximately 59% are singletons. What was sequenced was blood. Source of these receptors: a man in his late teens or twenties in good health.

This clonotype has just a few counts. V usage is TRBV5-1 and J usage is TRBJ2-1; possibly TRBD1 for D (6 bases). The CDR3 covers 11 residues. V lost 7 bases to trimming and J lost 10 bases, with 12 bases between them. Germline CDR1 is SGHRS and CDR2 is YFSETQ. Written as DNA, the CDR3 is TGCGCCAGCGCTTTCAGGGGAGAGCAGTTCTTC. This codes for CASAFRGEQFF.

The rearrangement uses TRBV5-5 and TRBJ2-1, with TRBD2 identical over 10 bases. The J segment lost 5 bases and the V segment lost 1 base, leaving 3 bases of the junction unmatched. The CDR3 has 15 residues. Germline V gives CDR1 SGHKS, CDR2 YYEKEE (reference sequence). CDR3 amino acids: CASSLWTSGDNEQFF. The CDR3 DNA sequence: TGTGCCAGCAGCTTGTGGACTAGCGGCGACAATGAGCAGTTCTTC.

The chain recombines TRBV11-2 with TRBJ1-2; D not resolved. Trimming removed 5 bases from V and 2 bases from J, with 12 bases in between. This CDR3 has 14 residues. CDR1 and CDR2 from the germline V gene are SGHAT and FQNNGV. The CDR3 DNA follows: TGTGCCAGCAGCCAACGTTCCAGCAACTATGGCTACACCTTC. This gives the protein CASSQRSSNYGYTF.

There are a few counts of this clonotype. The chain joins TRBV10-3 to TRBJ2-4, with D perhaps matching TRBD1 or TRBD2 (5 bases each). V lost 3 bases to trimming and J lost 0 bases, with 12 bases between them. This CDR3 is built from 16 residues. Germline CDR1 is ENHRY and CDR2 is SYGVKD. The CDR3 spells CAISDVEGIAKNIQYF. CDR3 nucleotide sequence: TGTGCCATCAGTGACGTAGAGGGGATAGCCAAAAACATTCAGTACTTC.

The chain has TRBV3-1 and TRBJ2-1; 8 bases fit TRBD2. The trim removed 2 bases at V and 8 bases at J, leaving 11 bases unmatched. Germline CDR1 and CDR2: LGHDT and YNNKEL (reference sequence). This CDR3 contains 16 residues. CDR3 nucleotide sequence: TGTGCCAGCAGCCAACTCCCCCGCGGGAGGATCGATGAGCAGTTCTTC. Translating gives CASSQLPRGRIDEQFF.

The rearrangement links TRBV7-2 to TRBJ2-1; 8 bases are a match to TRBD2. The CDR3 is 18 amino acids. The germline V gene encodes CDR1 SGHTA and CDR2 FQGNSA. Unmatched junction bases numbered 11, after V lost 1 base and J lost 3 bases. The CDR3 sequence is CASSLVEWSGSHYNEQFF. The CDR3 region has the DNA TGTGCCAGCAGCTTAGTTGAATGGAGCGGGAGTCACTACAATGAGCAGTTCTTC.

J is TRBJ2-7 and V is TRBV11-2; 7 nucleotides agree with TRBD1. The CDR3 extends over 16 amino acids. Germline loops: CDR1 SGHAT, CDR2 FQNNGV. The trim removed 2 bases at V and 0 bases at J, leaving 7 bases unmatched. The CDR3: CASSLFGRGTSYEQYF. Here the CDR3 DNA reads TGTGCCAGCAGCTTATTCGGCAGGGGGACCTCCTACGAGCAGTACTTC. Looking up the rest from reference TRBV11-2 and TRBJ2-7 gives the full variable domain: EAGVAQSPRYKIIEKRQSVAFWCNPISGHATLYWYQQILGQGPKLLIQFQNNGVVDDSQLPKDRFSAERLKGVDSTLKIQPAKLEDSAVYLCASSLFGRGTSYEQYFGPGTRLTVT.

The CDR3 DNA reads TGTGCCAGCAGCCGGGACAGATACCCCTACGAGCAGTACTTC. Translated, it gives CASSRDRYPYEQYF. The chain has TRBV7-9 and TRBJ2-7; 7 bases match TRBD1. The junction had 6 bases not matched to a gene; V was cut back by 5 bases and J by 2 bases. Germline assignment: CDR1 SEHNR and CDR2 FQNEAQ (reference sequence). The CDR3 is 14 amino acids.

CDR3 amino acids: CAIRFNAMIQFF. The CDR3 DNA reads TGTGCCATCAGATTTAACGCGATGATTCAGTTCTTC. V usage is TRBV27 and J usage is TRBJ2-1; D remains unclear. Germline CDR1 and CDR2: MNHEY and SMNVEV (reference sequence). Trimming left V 10 bases short and J 13 bases short, with 20 bases between. This CDR3 spans 12 amino acids.

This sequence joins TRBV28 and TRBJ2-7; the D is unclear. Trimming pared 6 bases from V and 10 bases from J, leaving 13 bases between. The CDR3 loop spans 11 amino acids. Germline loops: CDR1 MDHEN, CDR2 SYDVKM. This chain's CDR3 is CASSLPGFQYF. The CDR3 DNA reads TGTGCCAGCAGCTTACCTGGCTTTCAGTACTTC.

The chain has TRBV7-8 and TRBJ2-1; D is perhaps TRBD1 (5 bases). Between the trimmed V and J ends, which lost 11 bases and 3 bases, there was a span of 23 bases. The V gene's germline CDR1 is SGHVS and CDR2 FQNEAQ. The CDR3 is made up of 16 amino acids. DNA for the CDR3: TGTGCCGGCATCCCACCAGGGCCACACATCTACAATGAGCAGTTCTTC. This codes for CAGIPPGPHIYNEQFF.

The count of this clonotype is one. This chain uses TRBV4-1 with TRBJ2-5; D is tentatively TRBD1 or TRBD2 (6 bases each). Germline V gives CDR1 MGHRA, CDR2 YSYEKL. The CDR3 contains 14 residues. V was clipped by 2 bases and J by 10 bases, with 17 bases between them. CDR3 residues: CASSQRKGGWVQYF. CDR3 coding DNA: TGCGCCAGCAGCCAAAGGAAAGGGGGGTGGGTCCAGTACTTC.

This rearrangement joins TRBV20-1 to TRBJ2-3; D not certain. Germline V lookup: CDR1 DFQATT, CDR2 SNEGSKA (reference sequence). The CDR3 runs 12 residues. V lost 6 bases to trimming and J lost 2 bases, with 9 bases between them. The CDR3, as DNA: TGCAGTGCGGCGGCTCTCACAGATACGCAGTATTTT. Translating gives CSAAALTDTQYF.

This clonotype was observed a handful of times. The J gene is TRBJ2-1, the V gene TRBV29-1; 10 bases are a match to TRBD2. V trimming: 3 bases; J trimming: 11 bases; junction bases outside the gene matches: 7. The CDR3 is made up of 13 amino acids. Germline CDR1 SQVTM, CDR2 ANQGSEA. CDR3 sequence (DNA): TGCAGCGTTGATGAAGCTAGCGGGAGAAAGCAGTTCTTC. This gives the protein CSVDEASGRKQFF.

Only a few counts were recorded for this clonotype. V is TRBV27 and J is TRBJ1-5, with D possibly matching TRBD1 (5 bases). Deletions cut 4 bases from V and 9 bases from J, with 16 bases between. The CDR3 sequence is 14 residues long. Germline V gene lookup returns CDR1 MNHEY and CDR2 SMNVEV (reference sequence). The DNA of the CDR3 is TGTGCCAGCAGTTCAACCGGGGACCTAGGGCCCCAGCATTTT. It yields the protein CASSSTGDLGPQHF.

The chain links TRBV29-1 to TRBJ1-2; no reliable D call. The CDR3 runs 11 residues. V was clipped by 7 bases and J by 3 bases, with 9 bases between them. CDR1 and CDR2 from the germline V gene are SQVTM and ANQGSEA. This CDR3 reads CSANIDYGYTF. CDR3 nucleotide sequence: TGCAGCGCCAACATCGACTATGGCTACACCTTC. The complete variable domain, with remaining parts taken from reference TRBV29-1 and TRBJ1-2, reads SAVISQKPSRDICQRGTSLTIQCQVDSQVTMMFWYRQQPGQSLTLIATANQGSEATYESGFVIDKFPISRPNLTFSTLTVSNMSPEDSSIYLCSANIDYGYTFGSGTRLTVV.

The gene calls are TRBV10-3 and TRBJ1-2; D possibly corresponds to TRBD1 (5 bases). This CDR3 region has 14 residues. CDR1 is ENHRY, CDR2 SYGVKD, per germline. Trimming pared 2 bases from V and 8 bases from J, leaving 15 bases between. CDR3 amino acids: CAISEPDRARGYTF. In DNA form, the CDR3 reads TGTGCCATCAGTGAGCCAGACAGAGCTCGCGGCTACACCTTC.

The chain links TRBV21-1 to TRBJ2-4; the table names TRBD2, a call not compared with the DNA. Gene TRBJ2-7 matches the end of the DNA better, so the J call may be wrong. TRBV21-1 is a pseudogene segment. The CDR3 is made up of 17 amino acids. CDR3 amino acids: CASSRGTSGSPPYEQYF. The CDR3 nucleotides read TGTGCCAGCAGCAGAGGGACTAGCGGGAGCCCACCTTACGAGCAGTACTTC.